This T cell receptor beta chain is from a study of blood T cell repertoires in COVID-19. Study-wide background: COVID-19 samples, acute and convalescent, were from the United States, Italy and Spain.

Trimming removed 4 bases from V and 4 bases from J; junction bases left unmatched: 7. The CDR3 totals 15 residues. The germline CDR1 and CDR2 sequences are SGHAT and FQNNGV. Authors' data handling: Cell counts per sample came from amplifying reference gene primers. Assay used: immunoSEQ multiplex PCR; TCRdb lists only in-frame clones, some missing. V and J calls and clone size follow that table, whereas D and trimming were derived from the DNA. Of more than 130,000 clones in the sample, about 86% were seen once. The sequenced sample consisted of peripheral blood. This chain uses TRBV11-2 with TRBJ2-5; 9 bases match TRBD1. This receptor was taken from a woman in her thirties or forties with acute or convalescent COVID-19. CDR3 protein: CASSSLDRGGETQYF. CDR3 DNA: TGTGCCAGCAGCTCTCTCGACAGGGGGGGAGAGACCCAGTACTTC.